This T cell receptor beta chain was profiled in a study of T cell responses to AZD1222 COVID-19 vaccine. The count of this clone is one. No antigen is known for it. The ends were cut back, 6 bases at V and 3 bases at J, with 9 bases in the middle. The CDR3 is 12 amino acids. Germline CDR1 and CDR2: SNHLY and FYNNEI. Overall study findings and caveats: No day 14 peak samples; only post-peak repertoires were characterized. Vaccination with two AZD1222 doses was followed by a rise in Spike-specific TCR breadth and depth. Within unmutated variant regions lay the reported targets of nearly half of spike-specific TCRs.

Measured with immunoSEQ multiplex PCR; TCRdb has only the in-frame clones, and not every one. Of 150,000 or so clones listed, 94% are singletons. The sequence came from an adult in good health. Material: peripheral blood, obtained on day 0 of AZD1222 vaccination. The J gene is TRBJ2-7, the V gene TRBV2; a possible D gene is TRBD1 (5 bases). The CDR3 is CASRRGLYEQYF. The CDR3 coding sequence is TGTGCCAGCAGAAGGGGCCTCTACGAGCAGTACTTC. Complete variable domain (other parts from reference TRBV2 and TRBJ2-7): EPEVTQTPSHQVTQMGQEVILRCVPISNHLYFYWYRQILGQKVEFLVSFYNNEISEKSEIFDDQFSVERPDGSNFTLKIRSTKLEDSAMYFCASRRGLYEQYFGPGTRLTVT.